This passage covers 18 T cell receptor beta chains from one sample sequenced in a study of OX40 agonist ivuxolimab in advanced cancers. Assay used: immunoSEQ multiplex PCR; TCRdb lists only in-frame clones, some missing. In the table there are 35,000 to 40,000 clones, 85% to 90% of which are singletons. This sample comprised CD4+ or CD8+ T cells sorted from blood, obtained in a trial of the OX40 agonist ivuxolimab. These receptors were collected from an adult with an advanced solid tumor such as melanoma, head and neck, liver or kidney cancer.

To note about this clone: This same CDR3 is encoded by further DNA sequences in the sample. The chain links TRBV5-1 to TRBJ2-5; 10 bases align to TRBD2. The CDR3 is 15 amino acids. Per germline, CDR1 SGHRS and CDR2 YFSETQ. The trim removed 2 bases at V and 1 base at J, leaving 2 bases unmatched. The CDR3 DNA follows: TGCGCCAGCAGCTTACTAGCGGGGTCCCAAGAGACCCAGTACTTC. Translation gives CASSLLAGSQETQYF.

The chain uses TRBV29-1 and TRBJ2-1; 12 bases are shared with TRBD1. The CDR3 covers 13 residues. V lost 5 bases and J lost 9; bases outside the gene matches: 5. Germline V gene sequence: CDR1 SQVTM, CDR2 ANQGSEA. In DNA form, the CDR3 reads TGCAGCGTTCCGGGACAGGGGGCTTTTGAGCAGTTCTTC. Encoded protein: CSVPGQGAFEQFF.

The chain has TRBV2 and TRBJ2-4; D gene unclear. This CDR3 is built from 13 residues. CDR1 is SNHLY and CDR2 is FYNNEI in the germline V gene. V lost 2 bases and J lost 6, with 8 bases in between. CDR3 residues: CASSEYGLNIQYF. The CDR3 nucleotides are TGTGCCAGCAGTGAATACGGTCTAAACATTCAGTACTTC.

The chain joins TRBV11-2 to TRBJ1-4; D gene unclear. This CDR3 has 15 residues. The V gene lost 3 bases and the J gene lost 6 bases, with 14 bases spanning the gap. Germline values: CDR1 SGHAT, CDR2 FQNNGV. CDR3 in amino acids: CASSFTIGRDEKLFF. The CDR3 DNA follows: TGTGCCAGCAGCTTTACGATCGGGCGGGATGAAAAACTGTTTTTT.

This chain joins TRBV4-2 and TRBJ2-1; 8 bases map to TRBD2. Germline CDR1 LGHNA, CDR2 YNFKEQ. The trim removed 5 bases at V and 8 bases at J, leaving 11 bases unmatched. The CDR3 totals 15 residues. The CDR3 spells CASSSITGGADEQFF. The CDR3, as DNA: TGTGCCAGCAGCTCAATAACCGGGGGGGCCGATGAGCAGTTCTTC.

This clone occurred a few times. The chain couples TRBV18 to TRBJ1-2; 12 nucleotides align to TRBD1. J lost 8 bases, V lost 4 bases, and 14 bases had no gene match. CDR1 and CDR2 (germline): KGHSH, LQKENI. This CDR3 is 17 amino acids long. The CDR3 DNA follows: TGTGCCAGCTCACTCAACATACCGGGACAGGGGGCCAGGGGCTACACCTTC. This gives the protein CASSLNIPGQGARGYTF.

The CDR3 protein is CASRTDATNEKLFF. Here the CDR3 DNA reads TGTGCCAGCCGGACAGACGCAACTAATGAAAAACTGTTTTTT. The V call is TRBV5-5, the J call TRBJ1-4, with D possibly being TRBD1 (6 bases). Looked up from germline, CDR1 is SGHKS and CDR2 is YYEKEE (reference sequence). CDR3 length: 14 residues. The germline V and J ends were trimmed by 7 bases and 0 bases, with 10 bases remaining between them.

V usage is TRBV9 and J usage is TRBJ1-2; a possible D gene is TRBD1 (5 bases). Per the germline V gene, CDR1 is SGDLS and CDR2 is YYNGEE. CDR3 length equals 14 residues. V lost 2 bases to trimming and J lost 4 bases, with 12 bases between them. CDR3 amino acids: CASSVAGLGYGYTF. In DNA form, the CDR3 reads TGTGCCAGCAGCGTCGCAGGGCTGGGCTATGGCTACACCTTC.

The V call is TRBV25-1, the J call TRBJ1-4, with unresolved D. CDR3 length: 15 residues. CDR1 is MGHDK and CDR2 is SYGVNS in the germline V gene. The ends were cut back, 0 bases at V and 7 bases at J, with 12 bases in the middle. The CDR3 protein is CASSEYLGLGEKLFF. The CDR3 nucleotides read TGTGCCAGCAGTGAATATTTGGGTCTCGGTGAAAAACTGTTTTTT.

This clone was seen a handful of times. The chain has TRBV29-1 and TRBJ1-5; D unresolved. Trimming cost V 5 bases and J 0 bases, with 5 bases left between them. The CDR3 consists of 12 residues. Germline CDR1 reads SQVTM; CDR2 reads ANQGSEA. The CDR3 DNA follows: TGCAGCGTTTTGGATAGCAATCAGCCCCAGCATTTT. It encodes CSVLDSNQPQHF.

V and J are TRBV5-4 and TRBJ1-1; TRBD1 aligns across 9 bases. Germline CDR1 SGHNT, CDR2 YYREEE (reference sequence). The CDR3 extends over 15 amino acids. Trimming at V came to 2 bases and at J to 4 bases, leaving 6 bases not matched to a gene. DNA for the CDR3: TGTGCCAGCAGCTTACAACAGGGGGCAGGCACTGAAGCTTTCTTT. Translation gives CASSLQQGAGTEAFF.

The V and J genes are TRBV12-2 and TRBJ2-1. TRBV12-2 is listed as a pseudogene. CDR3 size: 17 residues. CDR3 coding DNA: TGTGCAAGTCGCTTCCCCGGTTTTATCCTCTACAATGGTGAGCAGTTCTTC. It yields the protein CASRFPGFILYNGEQFF.

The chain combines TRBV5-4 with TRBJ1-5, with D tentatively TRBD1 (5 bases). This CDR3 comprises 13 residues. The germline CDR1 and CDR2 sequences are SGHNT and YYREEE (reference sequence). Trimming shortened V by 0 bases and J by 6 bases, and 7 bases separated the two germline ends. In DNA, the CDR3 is TGTGCCAGCAGCTTGGACAGGCGTCAGCCCCAGCATTTT. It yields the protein CASSLDRRQPQHF.

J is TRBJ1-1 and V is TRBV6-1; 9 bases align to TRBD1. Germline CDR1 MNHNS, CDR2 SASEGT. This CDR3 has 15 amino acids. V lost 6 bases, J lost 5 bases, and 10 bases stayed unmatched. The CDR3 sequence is CASRFGDRALTEAFF. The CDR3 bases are TGTGCCAGCAGGTTTGGGGACAGGGCTCTGACTGAAGCTTTCTTT.

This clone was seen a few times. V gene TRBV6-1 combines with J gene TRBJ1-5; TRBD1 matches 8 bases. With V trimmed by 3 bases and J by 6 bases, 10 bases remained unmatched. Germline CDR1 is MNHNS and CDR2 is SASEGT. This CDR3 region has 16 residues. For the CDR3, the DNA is TGTGCCAGCAGTGATGTCCCGGCAGGGGGCGTTCAGCCCCAGCATTTT. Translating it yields CASSDVPAGGVQPQHF.

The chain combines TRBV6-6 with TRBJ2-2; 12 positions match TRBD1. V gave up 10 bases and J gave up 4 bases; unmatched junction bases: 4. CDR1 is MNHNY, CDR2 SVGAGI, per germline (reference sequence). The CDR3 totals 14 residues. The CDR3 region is CAIQGQGATGELFF. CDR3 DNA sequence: TGTGCCATCCAGGGACAGGGGGCCACCGGGGAGCTGTTTTTT.

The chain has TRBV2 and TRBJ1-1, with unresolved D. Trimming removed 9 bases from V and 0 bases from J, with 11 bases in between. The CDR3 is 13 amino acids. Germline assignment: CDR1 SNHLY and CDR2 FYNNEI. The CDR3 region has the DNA TGTGCCAGACAGACGGAGCTGAACACTGAAGCTTTCTTT. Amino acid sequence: CARQTELNTEAFF.

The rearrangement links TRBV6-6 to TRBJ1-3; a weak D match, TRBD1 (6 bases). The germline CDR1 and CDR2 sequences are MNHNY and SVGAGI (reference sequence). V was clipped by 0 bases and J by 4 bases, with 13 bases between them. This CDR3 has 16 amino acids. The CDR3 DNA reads TGTGCCAGCAGTTACTCTACAGGGCGCGGAGGAAACACCATATATTTT. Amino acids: CASSYSTGRGGNTIYF.